These 32 T cell receptor beta chains came from one sample sequenced in a study of T cell responses to AZD1222 COVID-19 vaccine. Libraries were prepared by immunoSEQ multiplex PCR; TCRdb keeps only in-frame clonotypes and omits some of them. Of 140,000 or so clones in the sample, roughly 92% were seen once. Sequenced material: peripheral blood, taken on day 0 of AZD1222 vaccination. The source is an adult in good health.

The rearrangement links TRBV6-5 to TRBJ2-7; D possibly corresponds to TRBD2 (5 bases). The germline V gene has CDR1 MNHEY and CDR2 SVGAGI. V gave up 5 bases and J gave up 1 base, with 6 bases separating them. The CDR3 loop spans 12 amino acids. In DNA form, the CDR3 reads TGTGCCAGCAGTCTAGCTTCCTACGAGCAGTACTTC. It specifies CASSLASYEQYF.

The chain links TRBV10-1 to TRBJ2-1, with a weak D call TRBD2 (7 bases). Trimming removed 0 bases from V and 12 bases from J, with 15 bases in between. CDR3 length: 14 residues. The germline gives CDR1 WNHNN, CDR2 SYGVQD (reference sequence). Written as DNA, the CDR3 is TGCGCCAGCAGTGAGTCTAAGGGGGGGCTGGCGCAGTTCTTC. It is translated as CASSESKGGLAQFF.

This clone has just one count. The V gene is TRBV7-3, the J gene TRBJ2-2, with 7 bases lining up with TRBD2. Germline trimming cut 1 base from V and 6 bases from J; bases unmatched to any gene: 11. Germline CDR1 SGHTA, CDR2 FQGTGA. CDR3 length: 17 amino acids. CDR3 residues: CASSLIVTGGRAGELFF. CDR3 nucleotide sequence: TGTGCCAGCAGCTTAATTGTAACGGGAGGTCGGGCCGGGGAGCTGTTTTTT.

V is TRBV28 and J is TRBJ1-2; TRBD1 is a possible D gene (5 bases). The CDR3 totals 14 residues. Germline V gives CDR1 MDHEN, CDR2 SYDVKM. The ends were cut back, 1 base at V and 6 bases at J, with 12 bases in the middle. The CDR3 DNA sequence: TGTGCCAGCAGTTTATATGAGTTGGGGGATGGCTACACCTTC. This translates into CASSLYELGDGYTF.

The rearrangement uses TRBV29-1 and TRBJ1-2; no clear D gene. The CDR3 has 12 residues. In germline, CDR1 is SQVTM, CDR2 ANQGSEA. Trimming pared 7 bases from V and 4 bases from J, leaving 13 bases between. CDR3 amino acids: CSAKGFPYGYTF. CDR3 DNA sequence: TGCAGCGCCAAAGGGTTTCCCTATGGCTACACCTTC.

This chain links TRBV5-4 with TRBJ2-1; 11 bases map to TRBD2. The germline gives CDR1 SGHNT, CDR2 YYREEE (reference sequence). This CDR3 is 18 amino acids long. The ends lost 5 bases at V and 8 bases at J; junction bases unmatched: 18. The CDR3 DNA follows: TGTGCCAGCAGTCGACTAGCGGGACTACTAAAACCTCCACATGAGCAGTTCTTC. It is translated as CASSRLAGLLKPPHEQFF.

This clone occurred once. The rearrangement links TRBV12-3 or TRBV12-4 to TRBJ1-5; D call uncertain. The CDR3 consists of 13 residues. Deletions cut 5 bases from V and 7 bases from J, with 12 bases between. This chain's CDR3 is CASSPADGQPQHF. In nucleotides, the CDR3 is TGTGCCAGCAGTCCCGCGGATGGACAGCCCCAGCATTTT.

The J gene is TRBJ1-1, the V gene TRBV5-1; a weak D match, TRBD1 (5 bases). The CDR3 spans 15 residues. Germline loops: CDR1 SGHRS, CDR2 YFSETQ. The V and J ends lost 4 bases and 0 bases respectively, with 13 bases between them. The CDR3 DNA is TGCGCCAGCAGCCCCGGCCCGGGGGTGAACACTGAAGCTTTCTTT. Its protein is CASSPGPGVNTEAFF.

This rearrangement joins TRBV10-1 to TRBJ1-4; no firm D call. The CDR3 runs 13 residues. Germline CDR1 WNHNN, CDR2 SYGVQD (reference sequence). The V end was cut by 8 bases, the J end by 5 bases, with 12 bases between. The DNA of the CDR3 is TGCGCCAGCTCGGCCGATACAAATGAAAAACTGTTTTTT. Protein product: CASSADTNEKLFF.

V gene TRBV27 combines with J gene TRBJ1-5; D unclear. This CDR3 region has 16 residues. V shed 0 bases and J shed 8 bases, with 17 bases lying between them. The germline gives CDR1 MNHEY, CDR2 SMNVEV (reference sequence). This chain's CDR3 is CASSLSGPYLAEPQHF. CDR3 DNA: TGTGCCAGCAGTTTATCTGGGCCCTACTTGGCAGAGCCCCAGCATTTT.

The V and J genes are TRBV24-1 and TRBJ2-1, with TRBD1 matching over 7 bases. The CDR3 is 13 residues long. V lost 6 bases, J lost 15 bases, and 13 bases stayed unmatched. Germline values: CDR1 KGHDR, CDR2 SFDVKD. The CDR3 region has the DNA TGTGCCACCAGTCAAGCCAGTGCGACAGGGAGGTTCTTC. Its translation: CATSQASATGRFF.

The gene calls are TRBV13 and TRBJ1-1; D is ambiguous. Looked up from germline, CDR1 is PRHDT and CDR2 is FYEKMQ (reference sequence). The CDR3 sequence is 15 residues long. Trimming shortened V by 0 bases and J by 10 bases, and 18 bases separated the two germline ends. As DNA, the CDR3 is TGTGCCAGCAGCTTAGGCCGGGGTTTCGTTTCACGAGCTTTCTTT. Residues: CASSLGRGFVSRAFF. Full variable domain (remainder filled in from reference TRBV13 and TRBJ1-1): AAGVIQSPRHLIKEKRETATLKCYPIPRHDTVYWYQQGPGQDPQFLISFYEKMQSDKGSIPDRFSAQQFSDYHSELNMSSLELGDSALYFCASSLGRGFVSRAFFGQGTRLTVV.

CDR3 in amino acids: CASSYRAQKLFF. The CDR3 DNA reads as TGTGCCAGCAGTTACCGGGCCCAAAAACTGTTTTTT. V usage is TRBV6-6 and J usage is TRBJ1-4; D call uncertain. The length of the CDR3 is 12 residues. Looked up from germline, CDR1 is MNHNY and CDR2 is SVGAGI (reference sequence). V was pared by 2 bases and J by 9 bases, with 7 bases between.

The chain links TRBV7-2 to TRBJ2-7; 9 nucleotides match TRBD2. J gave up 1 base and V 1 base, and 8 bases lay outside the gene matches. This CDR3 contains 17 residues. CDR1 is SGHTA, CDR2 FQGNSA, per germline. The CDR3 coding sequence is TGTGCCAGCAGCTTAGTATGGAGGACTAGCGTTTCCTACGAGCAGTACTTC. As protein: CASSLVWRTSVSYEQYF.

In this sample, this clone turned up once. The rearrangement links TRBV6-4 to TRBJ2-1; D is uncertain. The CDR3 loop spans 15 amino acids. Germline V CDR1 and CDR2: MRHNA, SNTAGT. V shed 3 bases and J shed 1 base, with 10 bases lying between them. CDR3 residues: CASSEGVGSYNEQFF. Written as DNA, the CDR3 is TGTGCCAGCAGTGAGGGCGTAGGGTCCTACAATGAGCAGTTCTTC.

J is TRBJ2-1 and V is TRBV5-1; a weak D match, TRBD2 (6 bases). Trimming took 4 bases from V and 7 from J, leaving 6 bases between them. Germline V gene sequence: CDR1 SGHRS, CDR2 YFSETQ. This CDR3 has 11 amino acids. For the CDR3, the DNA is TGCGCCAGCAGCCGGGGGAATGAGCAGTTCTTC. Its protein product is CASSRGNEQFF.

The chain couples TRBV28 to TRBJ1-6, with no clear D. CDR3 size: 16 residues. Germline CDR1 is MDHEN and CDR2 is SYDVKM. The V end was cut by 2 bases, the J end by 5 bases, with 13 bases between. CDR3 amino acids: CASSLPTHGNNSPLHF. In nucleotides, the CDR3 is TGTGCCAGCAGTTTACCTACACATGGCAATAATTCACCCCTCCACTTT.

The chain employs TRBV18 and TRBJ2-7; no definite D call. V was pared by 2 bases and J by 2 bases, with 7 bases between. The germline CDR1 and CDR2 sequences are KGHSH and LQKENI. CDR3 length: 13 residues. CDR3 DNA sequence: TGTGCCAGCTCACCAGCACCGACCTACGAGCAGTACTTC. Translating gives CASSPAPTYEQYF.

The chain couples TRBV28 to TRBJ2-1; TRBD1 or TRBD2 may be the D gene (6 bases each). The V end was cut by 2 bases, the J end by 6 bases, with 14 bases between. Germline loops: CDR1 MDHEN, CDR2 SYDVKM. The CDR3 contains 15 residues. The CDR3 loop is CASSLVGGIINEQFF. The CDR3, as DNA: TGTGCCAGCAGTTTAGTAGGGGGGATAATCAATGAGCAGTTCTTC.

The V call is TRBV3-1 (or the pseudogene TRBV3-2), the J call TRBJ2-7; 13 positions agree with TRBD2. This CDR3 region has 15 residues. The junction had 0 bases not matched to a gene; V was cut back by 0 bases and J by 4 bases. Germline values: CDR1 LGHDT, CDR2 YNNKEL (reference sequence). DNA of the CDR3: TGTGCCAGCAGCCAAGAGACTAGCGGGAGGTACGAGCAGTACTTC. It translates to CASSQETSGRYEQYF.

The chain links TRBV11-2 to TRBJ2-1; D call uncertain. The CDR3 totals 13 residues. Trimming took 4 bases from V and 7 from J, leaving 11 bases between them. In germline, CDR1 is SGHAT, CDR2 FQNNGV. In nucleotides, the CDR3 is TGTGCCAGCAGCTCCTACCCCAATAATGAGCAGTTCTTC. It translates to CASSSYPNNEQFF.

The chain couples TRBV9 to TRBJ2-1; TRBD2 aligns across 10 bases. In germline, CDR1 is SGDLS, CDR2 YYNGEE. The CDR3 has 15 amino acids. Trimming at V came to 0 bases and at J to 8 bases, leaving 5 bases not matched to a gene. CDR3: CASSVEGSGRYEQFF. As DNA, the CDR3 is TGTGCCAGCAGCGTAGAAGGTAGCGGGAGGTATGAGCAGTTCTTC.

Written as DNA, the CDR3 is TGCGCCAGCAGTCAATCCCAGCGGGAGCATGAAGGCACAGATACGCAGTATTTT. Its protein is CASSQSQREHEGTDTQYF. The rearrangement uses TRBV23-1 and TRBJ2-3, with TRBD2 matching 8 bases. TRBV23-1 is classed as an ORF, of uncertain function. V trimming: 0 bases; J trimming: 1 base; junction bases outside the gene matches: 9. The CDR3 is 18 residues long.

This chain links TRBV30 with TRBJ1-3; D is unresolved. The V gene's germline CDR1 is GTSNPN and CDR2 SVGIG (reference sequence). This CDR3 region has 16 residues. The germline V and J ends were trimmed by 0 bases and 0 bases, with 12 bases remaining between them. The CDR3 region has the DNA TGTGCCTGGAGTGTAGGGCAGTTAAACTCTGGAAACACCATATATTTT. It codes for CAWSVGQLNSGNTIYF. Together with reference TRBV30 and TRBJ1-3, the CDR3 gives the full variable domain: SQTIHQWPATLVQPVGSPLSLECTVEGTSNPNLYWYRQAAGRGLQLLFYSVGIGQISSEVPQNLSASRPQDRQFILSSKKLLLSDSGFYLCAWSVGQLNSGNTIYFGEGSWLTVV.

The chain has TRBV7-9 and TRBJ2-1; D not resolved. The germline V and J ends were trimmed by 5 bases and 5 bases, with 19 bases remaining between them. CDR3 length: 16 amino acids. Germline loops: CDR1 SEHNR, CDR2 FQNEAQ (reference sequence). In DNA form, the CDR3 reads TGTGCCAGCAGCCCACACCGTAGCCCGGCTAACAATGAGCAGTTCTTC. Translation: CASSPHRSPANNEQFF.

This chain joins TRBV5-4 and TRBJ2-7; 7 nucleotides align to TRBD1. V dropped 3 bases and J dropped 2; count of bases not matched to a gene: 5. Germline values: CDR1 SGHNT, CDR2 YYREEE (reference sequence). The CDR3 is 14 residues long. DNA for the CDR3: TGTGCCAGCAGCTATCCGACAGGGACCTACGAGCAGTACTTC. Its translation: CASSYPTGTYEQYF. The whole variable domain, remainder taken from reference TRBV5-4 and TRBJ2-7, is ETGVTQSPTHLIKTRGQQVTLRCSSQSGHNTVSWYQQALGQGPQFIFQYYREEENGRGNFPPRFSGLQFPNYSSELNVNALELDDSALYLCASSYPTGTYEQYFGPGTRLTVT.

The chain is built from TRBV5-5 and TRBJ2-7; 10 bases fit TRBD1. The CDR3 has 15 amino acids. Unmatched junction bases numbered 7, after V lost 0 bases and J lost 7 bases. Germline V gives CDR1 SGHKS, CDR2 YYEKEE (reference sequence). The CDR3: CASSLVPGQGREQYF. The CDR3, as DNA: TGTGCCAGCAGCTTGGTACCGGGACAGGGGAGGGAGCAGTACTTC.

This chain connects TRBV11-3 to TRBJ2-1, with 7 bases aligning to TRBD2. Germline CDR1 is SGHNT and CDR2 is YENEEA. The CDR3 extends over 16 amino acids. V shed 1 base, J shed 0 bases, and the junction held 3 bases outside the gene matches. CDR3 region: CASSLGLAISYNEQFF. Here the CDR3 DNA reads TGTGCCAGCAGCTTAGGACTAGCCATCTCCTACAATGAGCAGTTCTTC.

The genes are TRBV4-1 and TRBJ2-3; D possibly corresponds to TRBD2 (5 bases). The CDR3 is made up of 14 amino acids. Trimming took off 3 bases at V and 6 bases at J, with 13 bases between the two ends. The germline gives CDR1 MGHRA, CDR2 YSYEKL. The CDR3 loop reads CASSQPRRRDTQYF. The CDR3 coding sequence is TGCGCCAGCAGCCAGCCGAGGAGGCGGGATACGCAGTATTTT.

CDR3 nucleotide sequence: TGTGCCAGCAGCTTAATGGCGTCGGGAATCGGCACTGAAGCTTTCTTT. This codes for CASSLMASGIGTEAFF. The genes are TRBV11-2 and TRBJ1-1, with unresolved D. CDR1 and CDR2 (germline): SGHAT, FQNNGV. V was cut by 2 bases and J by 4 bases, with 17 bases left in between. The CDR3 is 16 residues long.

J is TRBJ2-1 and V is TRBV7-2, with D unclear. The CDR3 sequence is 13 residues long. Between the trimmed V and J ends, which lost 3 bases and 8 bases, there was a span of 11 bases. Per germline, CDR1 SGHTA and CDR2 FQGNSA. The chain's CDR3 is CASSFETLDEQFF. The CDR3 nucleotides read TGTGCCAGCAGCTTCGAAACCTTGGATGAGCAGTTCTTC.

This clone was seen just once. The rearrangement links TRBV27 to TRBJ2-5; D is unresolved. The CDR3 is 13 residues long. With 5 bases removed from V and 4 bases from J, the gap between germline ends came to 11 bases. Germline V lookup: CDR1 MNHEY, CDR2 SMNVEV (reference sequence). CDR3 in amino acids: CASSLNRLETQYF. As DNA, the CDR3 is TGTGCCAGCAGTCTAAATCGCCTAGAGACCCAGTACTTC.